This T cell receptor beta chain was identified during a study of neurological immune-mediated disorders. TCRdb itself ran the 5' RACE reads through MiXCR, one entry per CDR3 protein. The sample includes around 29,000 distinct CDR3 sequences, around 5.9% of them seen just once. Germline assignment: CDR1 GTSNPN and CDR2 SVGIG (reference sequence). The length of the CDR3 is 13 residues. The V end lost 0 bases, the J end lost 9 bases, and 14 bases lay between the germline ends. This clonotype was detected many times. The sequence was collected from a woman aged 50 to 60 in good health. The sample was CD4+ T cells from blood. The V and J genes are TRBV30 and TRBJ1-2; D unresolved. CDR3 region: CAWSVGAGKRYTF. The CDR3 coding sequence is TGTGCCTGGAGTGTAGGAGCTGGGAAGCGCTACACCTTC. Full variable domain (remainder filled in from reference TRBV30 and TRBJ1-2): SQTIHQWPATLVQPVGSPLSLECTVEGTSNPNLYWYRQAAGRGLQLLFYSVGIGQISSEVPQNLSASRPQDRQFILSSKKLLLSDSGFYLCAWSVGAGKRYTFGSGTRLTVV.